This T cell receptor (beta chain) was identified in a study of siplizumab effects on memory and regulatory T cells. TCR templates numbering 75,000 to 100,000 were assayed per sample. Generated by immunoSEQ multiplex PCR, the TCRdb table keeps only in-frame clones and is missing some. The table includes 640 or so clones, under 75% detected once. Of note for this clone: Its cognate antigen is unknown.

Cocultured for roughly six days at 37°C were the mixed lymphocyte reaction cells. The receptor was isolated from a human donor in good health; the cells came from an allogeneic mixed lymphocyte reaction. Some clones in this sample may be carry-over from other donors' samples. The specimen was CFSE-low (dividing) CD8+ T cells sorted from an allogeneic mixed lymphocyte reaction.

CDR3 residues: CASSLRGQIYEQYF. CDR3 in DNA: TGTGCCAGCAGTTTAAGGGGACAGATCTACGAGCAGTACTTC. This chain links TRBV27 with TRBJ2-5, with TRBD1 matching over 7 bases. The DNA end is more similar to TRBJ2-7, so the J call may be wrong. Germline V gene sequence: CDR1 MNHEY, CDR2 SMNVEV (reference sequence). The CDR3 has 14 residues.